This is a list of T cell receptor beta chains from one sample in a study of T cells in Graves' hyperthyroidism and ophthalmopathy. From the multiplex PCR reads, TCRdb called clonotypes with MiXCR, one entry per CDR3 protein. The table includes about 320,000 distinct CDR3 sequences, about 15% detected once. Sequenced input: blood. These receptors all stem from a man aged 25-40 years with Graves' hyperthyroidism. Both conserved end residues are part of each CDR3. Each record gives: V gene, clone size, D gene, J gene, CDR3 DNA, CDR3 protein. A D gene is named only where the DNA matches it firmly. Size is stated for part of the rows, as once, few or many counts, or as a class when the clone is expanded.

v_call: TRBV6-1
clone_size: -
d_call: -
j_call: TRBJ1-4
cdr3_nt: TGTGCCAGCAGTTTTACAACAGCGGCAACTAATGAAAAACTGTTTTTT
cdr3_aa: CASSFTTAATNEKLFF

v_call: TRBV2
clone_size: many
d_call: -
j_call: TRBJ1-4
cdr3_nt: TGTGCCAGCAGTGAAGAGGGGGATACGAATGAAAAACTGTTTTTT
cdr3_aa: CASSEEGDTNEKLFF

v_call: TRBV30
clone_size: many
d_call: -
j_call: TRBJ1-2
cdr3_nt: TGTGCCTGGAGCTCCCCCCCGCTGGGCGGCTACACCTTC
cdr3_aa: CAWSSPPLGGYTF

v_call: TRBV3-1
clone_size: -
d_call: -
j_call: TRBJ1-1
cdr3_nt: TGTGCCAGCAGCCAAGCCTCAGCGAACACTGAAGCTTTCTTT
cdr3_aa: CASSQASANTEAFF

v_call: TRBV10-3
clone_size: few
d_call: -
j_call: TRBJ1-2
cdr3_nt: TGTGCCATCAGTGAACAGGGCGCGGGCTACACCTTC
cdr3_aa: CAISEQGAGYTF

v_call: TRBV7-3
clone_size: few
d_call: TRBD1
j_call: TRBJ2-2
cdr3_nt: TGTGCCAGCAGTCGTACAGGGGGCGCGGTGGTCGCCGGGGAGCTGTTTTTT
cdr3_aa: CASSRTGGAVVAGELFF

v_call: TRBV6-1
clone_size: -
d_call: -
j_call: TRBJ2-1
cdr3_nt: TGTGCCAGCAGCAAGGACGGGGAGGCCTACAATGAGCAGTTCTTC
cdr3_aa: CASSKDGEAYNEQFF

v_call: TRBV6-2/TRBV6-3
clone_size: few
d_call: -
j_call: TRBJ1-1
cdr3_nt: TGTGCCAGCAGTTATGTGGACCTGAACACTGAAGCTTTCTTT
cdr3_aa: CASSYVDLNTEAFF

v_call: TRBV6-1
clone_size: many
d_call: -
j_call: TRBJ2-1
cdr3_nt: TGTGCCAGTTATATTTTCAATGAGCAGTTCTTC
cdr3_aa: CASYIFNEQFF

v_call: TRBV20-1
clone_size: few
d_call: TRBD2
j_call: TRBJ2-6
cdr3_nt: TGCAGTGCCAAGAGAGCGGGGGACGGGGCCAACGTCCTGACTTTC
cdr3_aa: CSAKRAGDGANVLTF

v_call: TRBV5-1
clone_size: few
d_call: TRBD1
j_call: TRBJ2-5
cdr3_nt: TGCGCCAGCATGCGACAGGGGCAAGAGACCCAGTACTTC
cdr3_aa: CASMRQGQETQYF

v_call: TRBV7-3
clone_size: -
d_call: TRBD2
j_call: TRBJ2-1
cdr3_nt: TGTGCCAGCAGGGCGTCCGGGACTAGCGTCAATGAGCAGTTCTTC
cdr3_aa: CASRASGTSVNEQFF

v_call: TRBV5-6
clone_size: many
d_call: -
j_call: TRBJ2-3
cdr3_nt: TGTGCCAGCAGCACAAATAGGGCAGATACGCAGTATTTT
cdr3_aa: CASSTNRADTQYF

v_call: TRBV18
clone_size: many
d_call: TRBD1
j_call: TRBJ1-1
cdr3_nt: TGTGCCAGCTCACCGAACAGGGGGCAGACTGAAGCTTTCTTT
cdr3_aa: CASSPNRGQTEAFF

v_call: TRBV6-1
clone_size: -
d_call: TRBD2
j_call: TRBJ2-5
cdr3_nt: TGTGCCACCGAAAGACTAGCGGGATACCATGGGGGGCAAGAGACCCAGTACTTC
cdr3_aa: CATERLAGYHGGQETQYF

v_call: TRBV7-2
clone_size: many
d_call: -
j_call: TRBJ2-3
cdr3_nt: TGTGCCAGCATACCCCAGGATATCACAGATACGCAGTATTTT
cdr3_aa: CASIPQDITDTQYF

v_call: TRBV5-1
clone_size: many
d_call: TRBD1
j_call: TRBJ1-2
cdr3_nt: TGCGCCAGCAGCTTGGCCGAGGGACAGGGGTTCACCTTC
cdr3_aa: CASSLAEGQGFTF

v_call: TRBV24-1
clone_size: once
d_call: -
j_call: TRBJ2-1
cdr3_nt: TGTGCCACCAGTGATTCGACGGTGGATCAACAGTTCTTC
cdr3_aa: CATSDSTVDQQFF

v_call: TRBV14
clone_size: -
d_call: -
j_call: TRBJ2-1
cdr3_nt: TGTGCCAGCAGCCAAGAACACAGCAATGAGCAGTTCTTC
cdr3_aa: CASSQEHSNEQFF

v_call: TRBV2
clone_size: many
d_call: -
j_call: TRBJ1-4
cdr3_nt: TGTGCCAGCAGTGAATACCAGGGTTCGGGAAAACTGTTTTTT
cdr3_aa: CASSEYQGSGKLFF

v_call: TRBV27
clone_size: -
d_call: TRBD1
j_call: TRBJ2-6
cdr3_nt: TGTGCCAGCAGTCCTTGGGGACAGGGCAACGTCCTGACTTTC
cdr3_aa: CASSPWGQGNVLTF

v_call: TRBV24-1
clone_size: few
d_call: TRBD2
j_call: TRBJ2-1
cdr3_nt: TGTGCCACGTCACTAGCGGGAGCTGGGGAGCAGTTCTTC
cdr3_aa: CATSLAGAGEQFF

v_call: TRBV29-1
clone_size: few
d_call: TRBD1
j_call: TRBJ2-1
cdr3_nt: TGCAGCGTTGTTCCCGGGACAGCCTACAATGAGCAGTTCTTC
cdr3_aa: CSVVPGTAYNEQFF

v_call: TRBV20-1
clone_size: few
d_call: TRBD2
j_call: TRBJ2-2
cdr3_nt: TGCAGTGCTAGGGGGTTCAAAGCGGGAGTGAGCACCGGGGAGCTGTTTTTT
cdr3_aa: CSARGFKAGVSTGELFF

v_call: TRBV15
clone_size: many
d_call: -
j_call: TRBJ1-5
cdr3_nt: TGTGCCACTGGAACTGGCAATCAGCCCCAGCATTTT
cdr3_aa: CATGTGNQPQHF

v_call: TRBV28
clone_size: many
d_call: TRBD1
j_call: TRBJ2-1
cdr3_nt: TGTGCCAGCAACTACCTCGGGACAGGCGCAAAGGGGGAGCAGTTCTTC
cdr3_aa: CASNYLGTGAKGEQFF

v_call: TRBV27
clone_size: many
d_call: -
j_call: TRBJ1-6
cdr3_nt: TGTGCCAGCAGTTTAAGGGACATACTGACACCCCTCCACTTT
cdr3_aa: CASSLRDILTPLHF

v_call: TRBV12-3/TRBV12-4
clone_size: few
d_call: TRBD1
j_call: TRBJ2-1
cdr3_nt: TGTGCCAGTCGACCCGGGACAGGGAACAATGAGCAGTTCTTC
cdr3_aa: CASRPGTGNNEQFF

v_call: TRBV27
clone_size: few
d_call: TRBD1
j_call: TRBJ2-7
cdr3_nt: TGTGCCAGCAGTTTATCAACATCAGGGGGCGCCCCCTACGAGCAGTACTTC
cdr3_aa: CASSLSTSGGAPYEQYF

v_call: TRBV4-1
clone_size: -
d_call: -
j_call: TRBJ2-7
cdr3_nt: TGCGCCAGCAGCAGTCGGGGGACCTACGAGCAGTACTTC
cdr3_aa: CASSSRGTYEQYF

v_call: TRBV27
clone_size: many
d_call: TRBD2
j_call: TRBJ2-1
cdr3_nt: TGTGCCAGCTACCACCGCGGGACTAGTGTTGAGCAGTTCTTC
cdr3_aa: CASYHRGTSVEQFF

v_call: TRBV27
clone_size: few
d_call: -
j_call: TRBJ2-1
cdr3_nt: TGTGCCAGCAGTTTAAACAGAAACAATGAGCAGTTCTTC
cdr3_aa: CASSLNRNNEQFF

v_call: TRBV24-1
clone_size: -
d_call: TRBD2
j_call: TRBJ2-1
cdr3_nt: TGTGCCACCAGTGATTTAACTAGCGGGAACAATGAGCAGTTCTTC
cdr3_aa: CATSDLTSGNNEQFF

v_call: TRBV20-1
clone_size: many
d_call: -
j_call: TRBJ2-3
cdr3_nt: TGCAGTGCTAGAGATATCATATCTGCGGGAGATACGCAGTATTTT
cdr3_aa: CSARDIISAGDTQYF

v_call: TRBV29-1
clone_size: many
d_call: TRBD1
j_call: TRBJ1-5
cdr3_nt: TGCAGCGTCTGGACAGGGGATGTCAGGCAGCCCCAGCATTTT
cdr3_aa: CSVWTGDVRQPQHF

v_call: TRBV9
clone_size: few
d_call: -
j_call: TRBJ1-4
cdr3_nt: TGTGCCAGCAGCGTAGATGGACGGGGGGCAACTAATGAAAAACTGTTTTTT
cdr3_aa: CASSVDGRGATNEKLFF

v_call: TRBV20-1
clone_size: -
d_call: TRBD1
j_call: TRBJ1-2
cdr3_nt: TGCAGTGCTAGGACAGGGGGCTATGGCTACACCTTC
cdr3_aa: CSARTGGYGYTF

v_call: TRBV3-1
clone_size: many
d_call: -
j_call: TRBJ1-2
cdr3_nt: TGTGCCAGCACCTTACGGGGGGCCAGCTATGGCTACACCTTC
cdr3_aa: CASTLRGASYGYTF

v_call: TRBV18
clone_size: many
d_call: TRBD2
j_call: TRBJ2-7
cdr3_nt: TGTGCCAGCTCCCAAACTACCGGGACTAACGAGCAGTACTTC
cdr3_aa: CASSQTTGTNEQYF

v_call: TRBV15
clone_size: -
d_call: -
j_call: TRBJ2-7
cdr3_nt: TGTGCCACCCCCCCAGGCAAGGGGAACTCCTACGAGCAGTACTTC
cdr3_aa: CATPPGKGNSYEQYF

v_call: TRBV28
clone_size: many
d_call: -
j_call: TRBJ1-1
cdr3_nt: TGTGCCAGCGAGGGGGACCCGGGGGACACTGAAGCTTTCTTT
cdr3_aa: CASEGDPGDTEAFF

v_call: TRBV4-2
clone_size: -
d_call: -
j_call: TRBJ2-1
cdr3_nt: TGTGCCAGCAGCCAAGGTGGGATAGGTTCGGACGAGCAGTTCTTC
cdr3_aa: CASSQGGIGSDEQFF

v_call: TRBV28
clone_size: few
d_call: TRBD1
j_call: TRBJ1-4
cdr3_nt: TGTGCCAGCAGTTACCCGACAGGGGAGGATGAAAAACTGTTTTTT
cdr3_aa: CASSYPTGEDEKLFF

v_call: TRBV7-9
clone_size: many
d_call: TRBD2
j_call: TRBJ2-1
cdr3_nt: TGTGCCAGTCGGCGGGAGGGTTACAATGAGCAGTTCTTC
cdr3_aa: CASRREGYNEQFF

v_call: TRBV20-1
clone_size: few
d_call: -
j_call: TRBJ2-1
cdr3_nt: TGCAGTGCTAGGCGTCTCAATGAGCAGTTCTTC
cdr3_aa: CSARRLNEQFF

v_call: TRBV24-1
clone_size: -
d_call: -
j_call: TRBJ2-1
cdr3_nt: TGTGCCACCAGTGATTTAGGCGCGGACTCCTACAATGAGCAGTTCTTC
cdr3_aa: CATSDLGADSYNEQFF

v_call: TRBV24-1
clone_size: -
d_call: -
j_call: TRBJ2-5
cdr3_nt: TGTGCCACCAGTGATTTGAATAAAGGAGGTAGTGTGGAGACCCAGTACTTC
cdr3_aa: CATSDLNKGGSVETQYF

v_call: TRBV6-4
clone_size: many
d_call: TRBD2
j_call: TRBJ2-3
cdr3_nt: TGTGCCAGCAGTGCTAGCGGGACAGATACGCAGTATTTT
cdr3_aa: CASSASGTDTQYF

v_call: TRBV10-3
clone_size: -
d_call: -
j_call: TRBJ2-1
cdr3_nt: TGTGCCATCAGGGCTAGCGTGGATGAGCAGTTCTTC
cdr3_aa: CAIRASVDEQFF